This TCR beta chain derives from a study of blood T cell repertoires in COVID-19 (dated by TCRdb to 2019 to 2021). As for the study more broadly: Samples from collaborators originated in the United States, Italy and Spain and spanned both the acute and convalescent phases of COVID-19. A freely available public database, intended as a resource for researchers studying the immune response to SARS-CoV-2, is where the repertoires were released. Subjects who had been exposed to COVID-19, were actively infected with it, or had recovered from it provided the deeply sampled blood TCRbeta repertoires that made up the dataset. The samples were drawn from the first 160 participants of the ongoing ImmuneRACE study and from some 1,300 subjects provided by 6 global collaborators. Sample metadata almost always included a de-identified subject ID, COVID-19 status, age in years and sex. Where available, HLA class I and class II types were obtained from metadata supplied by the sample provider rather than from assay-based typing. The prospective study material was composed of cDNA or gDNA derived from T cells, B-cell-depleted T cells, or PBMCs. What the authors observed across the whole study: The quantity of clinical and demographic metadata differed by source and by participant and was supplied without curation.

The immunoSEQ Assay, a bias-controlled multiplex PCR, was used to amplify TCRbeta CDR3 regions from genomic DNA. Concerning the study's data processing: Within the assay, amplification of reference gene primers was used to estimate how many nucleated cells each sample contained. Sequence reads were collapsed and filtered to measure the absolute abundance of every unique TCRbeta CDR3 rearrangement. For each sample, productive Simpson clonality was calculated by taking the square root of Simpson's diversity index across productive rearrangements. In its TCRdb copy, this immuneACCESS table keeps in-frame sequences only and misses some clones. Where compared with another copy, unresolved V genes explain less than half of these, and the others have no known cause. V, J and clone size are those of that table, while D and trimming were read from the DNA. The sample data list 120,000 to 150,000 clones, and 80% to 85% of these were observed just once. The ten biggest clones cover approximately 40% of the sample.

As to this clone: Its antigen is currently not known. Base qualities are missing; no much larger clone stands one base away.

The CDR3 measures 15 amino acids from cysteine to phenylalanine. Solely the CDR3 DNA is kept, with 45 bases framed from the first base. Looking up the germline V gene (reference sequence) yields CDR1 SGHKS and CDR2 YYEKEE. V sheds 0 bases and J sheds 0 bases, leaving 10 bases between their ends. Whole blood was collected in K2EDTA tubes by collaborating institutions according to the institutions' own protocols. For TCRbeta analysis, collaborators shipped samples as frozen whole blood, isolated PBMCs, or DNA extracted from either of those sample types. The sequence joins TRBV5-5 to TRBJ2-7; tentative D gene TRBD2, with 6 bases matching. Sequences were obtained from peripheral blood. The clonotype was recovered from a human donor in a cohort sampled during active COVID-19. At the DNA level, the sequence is TGTGCCAGCAGCTTGGCCTCGGGGGACTCCTACGAGCAGTACTTC. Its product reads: CASSLASGDSYEQYF.